Following are 20 T cell receptor beta chains from one sample sequenced in a study of cytomegalovirus exposure and HLA in healthy donors. PCR employed 60 Vbeta and 13 Jbeta primers. The protocol was immunoSEQ multiplex PCR, while the TCRdb copy is restricted to in-frame clones and leaves out a portion. The data hold about 210,000 clones, with 60% to 80% observed a single time. Sequencing was carried out using PBMCs. Every receptor here comes from a male donor in good health and CMV-seronegative.

V is TRBV27 and J is TRBJ2-1; D gene uncertain. The CDR3 totals 12 residues. The germline V gene encodes CDR1 MNHEY and CDR2 SMNVEV (reference sequence). The germline V and J ends were trimmed by 0 bases and 10 bases, with 7 bases remaining between them. The CDR3 bases are TGTGCCAGCAGTTTATCGGGCAGAGAGCAGTTCTTC. Protein product: CASSLSGREQFF.

The J gene is TRBJ1-1, the V gene TRBV27, with TRBD1 as a possible D gene (5 bases). The V gene lost 5 bases and the J gene lost 3 bases, with 10 bases spanning the gap. CDR1 and CDR2 from the germline V gene are MNHEY and SMNVEV (reference sequence). CDR3 length: 13 residues. CDR3 in amino acids: CASSPQEYTEAFF. The CDR3 DNA is TGTGCCAGCAGTCCACAGGAGTACACTGAAGCTTTCTTT.

The chain recombines TRBV28 with TRBJ1-4, with D possibly being TRBD1 (5 bases). The CDR3 has 17 amino acids. V was clipped by 11 bases and J by 3 bases, with 25 bases between them. Germline CDR1 reads MDHEN; CDR2 reads SYDVKM. CDR3 coding DNA: TGTGCCCACGGCCGCAGGGAGATTGCGGGGGCTAATGAAAAACTGTTTTTT. It encodes CAHGRREIAGANEKLFF.

This clone turned up a few times. The rearrangement links TRBV7-9 to TRBJ1-2; D perhaps matches TRBD1 (5 bases). CDR3 size: 12 residues. V lost 1 base and J 9 bases, leaving 9 bases between the germline ends. Germline V gives CDR1 SEHNR, CDR2 FQNEAQ (reference sequence). The CDR3 DNA sequence: TGTGCCAGCAGCTTAGGACAGACGAGCTACACCTTC. Its translation is CASSLGQTSYTF.

The chain recombines TRBV6-6 with TRBJ2-1, with TRBD2 as a possible D gene (7 bases). Deletions cut 2 bases from V and 6 bases from J, with 14 bases between. The CDR3 spans 15 residues. The germline gives CDR1 MNHNY, CDR2 SVGAGI (reference sequence). The CDR3 bases are TGTGCCAGCAGTTACGGGGCTAGGGGGGGCAATGAGCAGTTCTTC. It codes for CASSYGARGGNEQFF.

This chain connects TRBV29-1 to TRBJ2-1; no definite D call. Trimming left V 8 bases short and J 0 bases short, with 8 bases between. CDR3 length: 12 amino acids. CDR1 SQVTM and CDR2 ANQGSEA come from the germline V gene. Here the CDR3 DNA reads TGCAGCCTTGTCGGCTCCTACAATGAGCAGTTCTTC. Translation gives CSLVGSYNEQFF.

The J gene is TRBJ2-7, the V gene TRBV5-4; the match to TRBD1 covers 11 bases. Trimming cost V 4 bases and J 0 bases; bases outside gene matches: 3. Germline values: CDR1 SGHNT, CDR2 YYREEE (reference sequence). The CDR3 extends over 15 amino acids. The CDR3 sequence: CASSAGTGGSYEQYF. The CDR3 bases are TGTGCCAGCAGCGCCGGGACAGGGGGCTCCTACGAGCAGTACTTC.

This clone was seen a few times. The chain has TRBV4-2 and TRBJ1-4; D not resolved. Germline CDR1 LGHNA, CDR2 YNFKEQ. Trimming removed 0 bases from V and 4 bases from J, with 9 bases in between. The CDR3 contains 15 residues. The CDR3 reads CASSQETDLNEKLFF. The CDR3 region has the DNA TGTGCCAGCAGCCAAGAAACAGATCTTAATGAAAAACTGTTTTTT.

The CDR3 reads CSVEDRGLGSSYGYTF. The CDR3 nucleotides are TGCAGCGTTGAAGATCGCGGCCTCGGGTCTAGCTATGGCTACACCTTC. This chain joins TRBV29-1 and TRBJ1-2; D unclear. Trimming took off 0 bases at V and 4 bases at J, with 18 bases between the two ends. Germline V gives CDR1 SQVTM, CDR2 ANQGSEA. This CDR3 is built from 16 residues.

This clone was seen only once. One junction end disagrees with the germline gene, perhaps due to a read error. The chain links TRBV5-1 to TRBJ1-2, with D hard to call. Germline CDR1 SGHRS, CDR2 YFSETQ. The CDR3 has 14 amino acids. CDR3 loop: CASSLDGTNYGYTF. The CDR3 region has the DNA TGCGCCAGCAGCTTGGACGGAACTAACTATGGTTACACCTTC.

Judged by abundance, this clone is medium-sized. The chain uses TRBV11-3 and TRBJ2-1, with TRBD2 matching over 7 bases. The V segment lost 5 bases and the J segment 4 bases; nucleotides outside the gene matches: 8. Germline V gives CDR1 SGHNT, CDR2 YENEEA. The CDR3 is 15 residues long. CDR3 protein: CASSLGGSQYNEQFF. CDR3 DNA: TGTGCCAGCAGCCTGGGGGGGAGCCAATACAATGAGCAGTTCTTC. Variable domain in full (rest from reference TRBV11-3 and TRBJ2-1): EAGVVQSPRYKIIEKKQPVAFWCNPISGHNTLYWYLQNLGQGPELLIRYENEEAVDDSQLPKDRFSAERLKGVDSTLKIQPAELGDSAVYLCASSLGGSQYNEQFFGPGTRLTVL.

This clone has more than one count but fewer than ten. J is TRBJ2-2 and V is TRBV5-4, with D perhaps TRBD2 (6 bases). Germline loops: CDR1 SGHNT, CDR2 YYREEE (reference sequence). V was cut by 0 bases and J by 2 bases, with 8 bases left in between. The CDR3 extends over 15 amino acids. The DNA for the CDR3 is TGTGCCAGCAGCTTGGAGGGACTTAACACCGGGGAGCTGTTTTTT. Translating gives CASSLEGLNTGELFF.

This chain links TRBV28 with TRBJ1-5; D is perhaps TRBD1 (5 bases). V was shortened by 2 bases and J by 0 bases, with 8 bases between the two germline ends. CDR3 length equals 15 residues. CDR1 is MDHEN and CDR2 is SYDVKM in the germline V gene. In DNA, the CDR3 is TGTGCCAGCAGTTTACCAGGGTATAGCAATCAGCCCCAGCATTTT. Encoded protein: CASSLPGYSNQPQHF.

The J gene is TRBJ2-3, the V gene TRBV18; TRBD2 aligns across 9 bases. The junction had 7 bases not matched to a gene; V was cut back by 3 bases and J by 0 bases. The germline gives CDR1 KGHSH, CDR2 LQKENI. The CDR3 has 17 residues. CDR3 residues: CASSPLPRGGSTDTQYF. In DNA, the CDR3 is TGTGCCAGCTCACCCCTCCCGCGGGGGGGTAGCACAGATACGCAGTATTTT.

The rearrangement links TRBV2 to TRBJ2-7, with TRBD1 matching 8 bases. The junction had 8 bases not matched to a gene; V was cut back by 8 bases and J by 5 bases. The germline CDR1 and CDR2 sequences are SNHLY and FYNNEI. This CDR3 comprises 13 residues. The CDR3 DNA sequence: TGTGCCAGCGTCCCCAGGGGGCAGGACGAGCAGTACTTC. This sequence encodes CASVPRGQDEQYF.

The rearrangement links TRBV5-1 to TRBJ1-5; D perhaps matches TRBD1 (6 bases). V lost 4 bases, J lost 2 bases, and 10 bases lay in between. This CDR3 has 14 amino acids. The V gene's germline CDR1 is SGHRS and CDR2 YFSETQ. CDR3 coding DNA: TGCGCCAGCAGCCCCAGGGGTGGCAATCAGCCCCAGCATTTT. It encodes CASSPRGGNQPQHF.

The V and J genes are TRBV5-8 and TRBJ2-7, with D possibly being TRBD1 (5 bases). V was shortened by 4 bases and J by 3 bases, with 14 bases between the two germline ends. The germline CDR1 and CDR2 sequences are SGHTS and YDEGEE. The CDR3 has 14 residues. The CDR3 sequence is CASSKGDFHYEQYF. In DNA, the CDR3 is TGTGCCAGCAGCAAAGGGGATTTCCACTACGAGCAGTACTTC. Full variable domain (missing parts from reference TRBV5-8 and TRBJ2-7): EAGVTQSPTHLIKTRGQQATLRCSPISGHTSVYWYQQALGLGLQFLLWYDEGEERNRGNFPPRFSGRQFPNYSSELNVNALELEDSALYLCASSKGDFHYEQYFGPGTRLTVT.

This clone was counted only a few times. The J gene is TRBJ2-2, the V gene TRBV29-1; 9 bases fit TRBD1. CDR1 and CDR2 (germline): SQVTM, ANQGSEA. This CDR3 spans 16 amino acids. V trimming: 1 base; J trimming: 5 bases; junction bases outside the gene matches: 8. CDR3 DNA sequence: TGCAGCGTTGAAGCATTGGGACAGGGACGGACCGGGGAGCTGTTTTTT. Translating it yields CSVEALGQGRTGELFF.

In this sample, this clone turned up once. This chain uses TRBV7-2 with TRBJ2-7; 7 bases are shared with TRBD2. CDR1 is SGHTA and CDR2 is FQGNSA in the germline V gene. This CDR3 is built from 15 residues. J lost 1 base, V lost 4 bases, and 7 bases had no gene match. In DNA form, the CDR3 reads TGTGCCAGCAGCTCATACCAGGGAGGGTCCTACGAGCAGTACTTC. Protein: CASSSYQGGSYEQYF.

The rearrangement uses TRBV5-1 and TRBJ1-1, with no clear D. Trimming removed 1 base at V and 3 bases at J, with 16 bases between. This CDR3 is built from 16 residues. Germline V gives CDR1 SGHRS, CDR2 YFSETQ. The CDR3: CASSLTQILGDTEAFF. The CDR3 bases are TGCGCCAGCAGCTTGACACAGATTCTGGGTGACACTGAAGCTTTCTTT.